Below are 31 T cell receptor beta chains sequenced from a single sample in a study of shared clonotypes between healthy human individuals. This table comes from immunoSEQ multiplex PCR, and its TCRdb copy is limited to in-frame clones, with some not included. The sample records under 2,000,000 clones, about 94% being singletons. Naive-designated CD8 cells lacked CD45RO, were positively enriched for CCR7, and omitted terminally differentiated effector memory CD45RA+ cells. The sequenced sample was naive CD8+ T cells sorted from blood. Source of these receptors: a man aged 18 to 35 in good health.

The CDR3 here is CASSSRQGYTEAFF. CDR3 DNA sequence: TGTGCCAGCAGTTCTCGACAGGGATACACTGAAGCTTTCTTT. This chain uses TRBV28 with TRBJ1-1; 7 positions match TRBD1. The CDR3 is made up of 14 amino acids. In germline, CDR1 is MDHEN, CDR2 SYDVKM. Trimming removed 4 bases from V and 3 bases from J; junction bases left unmatched: 5.

The chain joins TRBV7-2 to TRBJ2-2, with D perhaps TRBD2 (6 bases). CDR3 length: 15 amino acids. V was cut by 0 bases and J by 1 base, with 6 bases left in between. Germline assignment: CDR1 SGHTA and CDR2 FQGNSA. CDR3 nucleotide sequence: TGTGCCAGCAGCTTAGCGGGAGGGAACACCGGGGAGCTGTTTTTT. Translating gives CASSLAGGNTGELFF.

Only one count was recorded for this clone. This chain joins TRBV7-2 and TRBJ2-7; perhaps TRBD2 as D (5 bases). The CDR3 totals 14 residues. The germline gives CDR1 SGHTA, CDR2 FQGNSA. Trimming shortened V by 3 bases and J by 2 bases, and 11 bases separated the two germline ends. CDR3 sequence (DNA): TGTGCCAGCAGCTTTGGAGGCAGAACCTACGAGCAGTACTTC. Encoded protein: CASSFGGRTYEQYF.

Points on this clone: Different DNA sequences within this sample yield the same CDR3. V and J are TRBV11-2 and TRBJ1-5; D call uncertain. V lost 1 base and J lost 0, with 4 bases in between. The CDR3 length is 14 residues. The germline V gene encodes CDR1 SGHAT and CDR2 FQNNGV. CDR3 nucleotides: TGTGCCAGCAGCTTAGGGAGTAGCAATCAGCCCCAGCATTTT. Translating gives CASSLGSSNQPQHF.

The rearrangement links TRBV5-8 to TRBJ2-2, with D perhaps matching TRBD1 or TRBD2 (5 bases each). Trimming stripped 4 bases from V and 2 bases from J, with 15 bases between. Germline V CDR1 and CDR2: SGHTS, YDEGEE. This CDR3 has 16 residues. The CDR3 is CASSKSGTDNTGELFF. DNA of the CDR3: TGTGCCAGCAGCAAATCCGGGACGGACAACACCGGGGAGCTGTTTTTT. The entire variable domain, with the rest obtained from reference TRBV5-8 and TRBJ2-2, is as follows: EAGVTQSPTHLIKTRGQQATLRCSPISGHTSVYWYQQALGLGLQFLLWYDEGEERNRGNFPPRFSGRQFPNYSSELNVNALELEDSALYLCASSKSGTDNTGELFFGEGSRLTVL.

The CDR3 nucleotides are TGTGCCAGCAGCTTGGAAGCCCTAGCGGTGAACACCGGGGAGCTGTTTTTT. This translates into CASSLEALAVNTGELFF. The chain employs TRBV7-9 and TRBJ2-2; TRBD2 matches 7 bases. V lost 3 bases, J lost 1 base, and 8 bases stayed unmatched. From germline, CDR1 is SEHNR and CDR2 FQNEAQ (reference sequence). CDR3 length: 17 amino acids. Together with reference TRBV7-9 and TRBJ2-2, the CDR3 gives the full variable domain: DTGVSQNPRHKITKRGQNVTFRCDPISEHNRLYWYRQTLGQGPEFLTYFQNEAQLEKSRLLSDRFSAERPKGSFSTLEIQRTEQGDSAMYLCASSLEALAVNTGELFFGEGSRLTVL.

This chain links TRBV29-1 with TRBJ2-3; tentatively, D is TRBD1 (5 bases). The CDR3 contains 10 residues. Trimming left V 6 bases short and J 4 bases short, with 5 bases between. CDR1 is SQVTM and CDR2 is ANQGSEA in the germline V gene. CDR3 in amino acids: CSVRADTQYF. CDR3 DNA sequence: TGCAGCGTCAGGGCAGATACGCAGTATTTT.

The CDR3 DNA is TGTGCCAGCAGAGCTTTGGAAACCGTTACCTACGAGCAGTACTTC. This gives the protein CASRALETVTYEQYF. The chain carries TRBV6-1 and TRBJ2-7, with D hard to call. V was clipped by 6 bases and J by 2 bases, with 17 bases between them. The CDR3 has 15 residues. Looked up from germline, CDR1 is MNHNS and CDR2 is SASEGT.

CDR3 protein: CASNWGEGNTEAFF. DNA of the CDR3: TGTGCCAGCAACTGGGGAGAGGGGAACACTGAAGCTTTCTTT. The chain uses TRBV7-9 and TRBJ1-1; D is unresolved. The germline gives CDR1 SEHNR, CDR2 FQNEAQ (reference sequence). The CDR3 loop spans 14 amino acids. Between the trimmed V and J ends, which lost 7 bases and 1 base, there was a span of 13 bases.

The chain is built from TRBV11-2 and TRBJ2-1, with 10 bases aligning to TRBD1. The CDR3 loop spans 16 amino acids. Germline CDR1 and CDR2: SGHAT and FQNNGV. After removal of 1 base from V and 8 bases from J, the junction contained 8 bases not matched to a gene. The CDR3 region is CASSLGPGTGEDEQFF. The CDR3 nucleotides read TGTGCCAGCAGCTTAGGCCCCGGGACAGGGGAGGATGAGCAGTTCTTC.

This rearrangement joins TRBV14 to TRBJ2-1; 12 bases map to TRBD2. V lost 4 bases to trimming and J lost 4 bases; unmatched junction nucleotides: 5. Germline assignment: CDR1 SGHDN and CDR2 FVKESK. This CDR3 contains 16 residues. This chain's CDR3 is CASSPWTSGVYNEQFF. Here the CDR3 DNA reads TGTGCCAGCAGCCCCTGGACTAGCGGGGTATACAATGAGCAGTTCTTC.

The chain combines TRBV27 with TRBJ1-1; D perhaps matches TRBD1 (5 bases). The ends were cut back, 3 bases at V and 3 bases at J, with 14 bases in the middle. This CDR3 is built from 15 residues. The germline CDR1 and CDR2 sequences are MNHEY and SMNVEV (reference sequence). The CDR3: CASSLAGGLHTEAFF. CDR3 DNA: TGTGCCAGCAGTTTGGCGGGGGGTTTGCACACTGAAGCTTTCTTT.

The chain couples TRBV5-6 to TRBJ2-7; 9 bases line up with TRBD1. V lost 4 bases and J lost 3; bases outside the gene matches: 5. The CDR3 length is 14 residues. Germline assignment: CDR1 SGHDT and CDR2 YYEEEE. The chain's CDR3 is CASSQQGARYEQYF. Written as DNA, the CDR3 is TGTGCCAGCAGCCAACAGGGGGCGCGCTACGAGCAGTACTTC.

The chain recombines TRBV21-1 with TRBJ2-7; the table calls TRBD1, which could not be checked here. TRBV21-1 is tagged as a pseudogene. CDR3 length: 13 residues. The CDR3 sequence is CASSVGPDYEQYF. The DNA for the CDR3 is TGTGCCAGCAGCGTGGGGCCGGACTACGAGCAGTACTTC.

This rearrangement joins TRBV10-1 to TRBJ1-1; the D is unclear. Deletions cut 3 bases from V and 1 base from J, with 6 bases between. The CDR3 has 13 amino acids. Germline V CDR1 and CDR2: WNHNN, SYGVQD (reference sequence). The CDR3 nucleotides read TGCGCCAGCAGTGATCACGGGAACACTGAAGCTTTCTTT. It is translated as CASSDHGNTEAFF.

Here the CDR3 reads CASSGLLAGRTGELFF. In DNA, the CDR3 is TGTGCCAGCAGTGGATTATTAGCGGGGCGCACCGGGGAGCTGTTTTTT. The genes are TRBV6-1 and TRBJ2-2; TRBD2 agrees at 8 bases. CDR3 length equals 16 residues. V trimming: 4 bases; J trimming: 4 bases; junction bases outside the gene matches: 8. CDR1 and CDR2 (germline): MNHNS, SASEGT.

On this clone itself: The sample contains more than one DNA sequence encoding this CDR3. The chain links TRBV5-6 to TRBJ2-7; 10 bases are shared with TRBD1. The junction had 3 bases not matched to a gene; V was cut back by 3 bases and J by 3 bases. There are 14 residues in the CDR3. Germline V gene data show CDR1 as SGHDT and CDR2 as YYEEEE. Here the CDR3 DNA reads TGTGCCAGCAGCTCAGGGACAGGGGTCTACGAGCAGTACTTC. This codes for CASSSGTGVYEQYF.

This sequence joins TRBV5-1 and TRBJ2-7; 8 nucleotides match TRBD2. The CDR3 consists of 14 residues. Germline V lookup: CDR1 SGHRS, CDR2 YFSETQ. Trimming at V came to 7 bases and at J to 3 bases, leaving 9 bases not matched to a gene. The CDR3 DNA is TGCGCCAGCGCGGCGGGAGGAGTTCGCTACGAGCAGTACTTC. Translating gives CASAAGGVRYEQYF.

The J gene is TRBJ2-7, the V gene TRBV9; 7 bases match TRBD1. The ends lost 4 bases at V and 2 bases at J; junction bases unmatched: 6. Germline assignment: CDR1 SGDLS and CDR2 YYNGEE. CDR3 size: 14 residues. The CDR3 sequence is CASSPTGQPYEQYF. CDR3 coding DNA: TGTGCCAGCAGCCCTACGGGACAGCCCTACGAGCAGTACTTC. Together with reference TRBV9 and TRBJ2-7, the CDR3 gives the full variable domain: DSGVTQTPKHLITATGQRVTLRCSPRSGDLSVYWYQQSLDQGLQFLIQYYNGEERAKGNILERFSAQQFPDLHSELNLSSLELGDSALYFCASSPTGQPYEQYFGPGTRLTVT.

The chain carries TRBV19 and TRBJ2-1, with TRBD2 identical over 7 bases. Germline-derived CDR1 and CDR2 are LNHDA and SQIVND (reference sequence). This CDR3 contains 14 residues. With V trimmed by 11 bases and J by 9 bases, 16 bases remained unmatched. The CDR3 reads CASVSAGEEGEQFF. DNA of the CDR3: TGTGCCTCAGTATCGGCGGGAGAGGAGGGTGAGCAGTTCTTC.

CDR3 sequence reads: CASSVEPSGLEQFF. DNA of the CDR3: TGTGCCAGCAGCGTAGAGCCCTCGGGCCTTGAGCAGTTCTTC. The rearrangement joins TRBV9 to TRBJ2-1; no definite D call. V was pared by 0 bases and J by 9 bases, with 13 bases between. The germline gives CDR1 SGDLS, CDR2 YYNGEE. This CDR3 comprises 14 residues.

The chain recombines TRBV7-9 with TRBJ2-7; D not resolved. Germline CDR1 and CDR2: SEHNR and FQNEAQ (reference sequence). The CDR3 loop spans 12 amino acids. V lost 4 bases and J 7 bases, leaving 11 bases between the germline ends. The CDR3 sequence: CASSSLGEEQYF. The CDR3 nucleotides are TGTGCCAGCAGCTCGTTGGGCGAGGAGCAGTACTTC.

The genes are TRBV5-1 and TRBJ2-4, with a weak D call TRBD2 (5 bases). Trimming removed 0 bases from V and 6 bases from J, with 16 bases in between. Germline V gives CDR1 SGHRS, CDR2 YFSETQ. The CDR3 extends over 16 amino acids. The CDR3 DNA follows: TGCGCCAGCAGCTTGGCGTCAGAGGGTGAGGGAAACATTCAGTACTTC. It yields the protein CASSLASEGEGNIQYF. The entire variable domain, with the rest obtained from reference TRBV5-1 and TRBJ2-4, is as follows: KAGVTQTPRYLIKTRGQQVTLSCSPISGHRSVSWYQQTPGQGLQFLFEYFSETQRNKGNFPGRFSGRQFSNSRSEMNVSTLELGDSALYLCASSLASEGEGNIQYFGAGTRLSVL.

The chain carries TRBV4-3 and TRBJ2-1, with TRBD1 matching 7 bases. The ends lost 5 bases at V and 8 bases at J; junction bases unmatched: 12. Germline assignment: CDR1 LGHNA and CDR2 YSLEER. This CDR3 region has 15 residues. CDR3: CASSERQGIIHEQFF. CDR3 DNA sequence: TGCGCCAGCAGCGAAAGACAGGGTATCATTCATGAGCAGTTCTTC.

This chain links TRBV6-1 with TRBJ1-1, with 9 bases identical to TRBD1. Losses at the gene ends were 6 bases for V and 1 base for J; bases not matched to a gene: 6. The CDR3 has 15 amino acids. The germline CDR1 and CDR2 sequences are MNHNS and SASEGT. The CDR3 region has the DNA TGTGCCAGCAGGGAGGGACAGGGTTGGAACACTGAAGCTTTCTTT. This gives the protein CASREGQGWNTEAFF.

The V gene is TRBV25-1, the J gene TRBJ2-1; perhaps D is TRBD1 or TRBD2 (5 bases each). The length of the CDR3 is 13 residues. Germline V CDR1 and CDR2: MGHDK, SYGVNS. The V and J ends lost 1 base and 6 bases respectively, with 7 bases between them. The CDR3 loop reads CASSEWDPNEQFF. The CDR3 DNA is TGTGCCAGCAGTGAATGGGACCCCAATGAGCAGTTCTTC.

The rearrangement joins TRBV27 to TRBJ1-5; D is unclear. Trimming cost V 2 bases and J 7 bases, with 12 bases left between them. This CDR3 has 14 residues. Germline CDR1 and CDR2: MNHEY and SMNVEV (reference sequence). CDR3 DNA: TGTGCCAGCAGTTTAAGAGTAGTAGGACAGCCCCAGCATTTT. Protein: CASSLRVVGQPQHF.

The chain has TRBV28 and TRBJ2-7, with D perhaps assigned TRBD1 or TRBD2 (5 bases each). V gave up 6 bases and J gave up 1 base, with 19 bases separating them. Germline assignment: CDR1 MDHEN and CDR2 SYDVKM. The length of the CDR3 is 16 residues. In DNA, the CDR3 is TGTGCCAGCAGACCCCCCCTATGGGGGAGTTCCTACGAGCAGTACTTC. It translates to CASRPPLWGSSYEQYF.

The chain employs TRBV15 and TRBJ2-7; unclear D gene. The V and J ends lost 3 bases and 3 bases respectively, with 9 bases between them. The CDR3 totals 13 residues. CDR1 and CDR2 (germline): LNHNV, YYDKDF (reference sequence). The CDR3 region has the DNA TGTGCCACCAGCAGTGAACAGAACTACGAGCAGTACTTC. Protein sequence: CATSSEQNYEQYF.

This chain connects TRBV4-1 to TRBJ2-7, with D perhaps matching TRBD2 (5 bases). Trimming removed 3 bases at V and 1 base at J, with 13 bases between. The CDR3 has 15 amino acids. From germline, CDR1 is MGHRA and CDR2 YSYEKL. CDR3: CASSHESSKSYEQYF. In DNA, the CDR3 is TGCGCCAGCAGCCATGAGTCTAGCAAGTCCTACGAGCAGTACTTC.

Here the CDR3 DNA reads TGTGCCAGCTCATTCGCCGTCGGCAGGAGCCCACAGGGGGATGAAAAACTGTTTTTT. Translation: CASSFAVGRSPQGDEKLFF. This sequence joins TRBV18 and TRBJ1-4; 8 bases fit TRBD1. The CDR3 length is 19 residues. J gave up 6 bases and V 5 bases, and 20 bases lay outside the gene matches. CDR1 and CDR2 (germline): KGHSH, LQKENI. Filled out from reference TRBV18 and TRBJ1-4, the complete variable domain reads NAGVMQNPRHLVRRRGQEARLRCSPMKGHSHVYWYRQLPEEGLKFMVYLQKENIIDESGMPKERFSAEFPKEGPSILRIQQVVRGDSAAYFCASSFAVGRSPQGDEKLFFGSGTQLSVL.